Listed here are 13 T cell receptor beta chains from one sample, sequenced in a study of response to subunit inactivated influenza vaccine (dated by TCRdb to the late 2010s). Receptor amplification or capture employed RT-PCR. TCRdb names Illumina HiSeq 2500 as the instrument used. Using fastp trimming at Q25 and MiXCR clonotype assembly, TCRdb reanalyzed the public sequencing data and kept in-frame beta chains. A single entry per CDR3 protein holds the most common genes and DNA from its merged rows. Counted in this sample were 500,000 to 600,000 distinct CDR3 sequences; 12% to 15% of them appeared once. 11% of the sample goes to the ten largest clones. The material sequenced was PBMCs from blood, taken about 13 days after vaccination. Receptors were obtained from a man aged 45-65 years who received an inactivated influenza vaccine. Donor details come from another sample of the same person, matched by shared clones.

Worth noting for this clonotype: A single base separates this from a much larger clone, so it may be a read error. This chain joins TRBV7-2 and TRBJ2-5, with D perhaps TRBD2 (6 bases). The CDR3 spans 14 residues. The V end lost 1 base, the J end lost 0 bases, and 6 bases lay between the germline ends. CDR1 is SGHTA and CDR2 is FQGNSA in the germline V gene. CDR3 amino acids: CASSLVADQETQYF. The DNA of the CDR3 is TGTGCCAGCAGCTTAGTAGCGGACCAAGAGACCCAGTACTTC.

V and J are TRBV20-1 and TRBJ2-7, with a possible D match to TRBD2 (5 bases). The germline CDR1 and CDR2 sequences are DFQATT and SNEGSKA (reference sequence). V gave up 4 bases and J gave up 3 bases, with 13 bases separating them. The CDR3 is made up of 13 amino acids. CDR3 coding DNA: TGCAGTGCTAATTACGAAGGGAGCTACGAGCAGTACTTC. Its translation: CSANYEGSYEQYF.

This clonotype has a handful of counts. The gene calls are TRBV6-5 and TRBJ2-1, with TRBD2 as a possible D gene (5 bases). The CDR3 is 15 residues long. Trimming shortened V by 2 bases and J by 0 bases, and 8 bases separated the two germline ends. Germline CDR1 MNHEY, CDR2 SVGAGI. This CDR3 is CASSYGRVSYNEQFF. The DNA of the CDR3 is TGTGCCAGCAGTTACGGGCGGGTCTCCTACAATGAGCAGTTCTTC.

This clonotype was counted a few times. The chain joins TRBV27 to TRBJ2-1; D is possibly TRBD2 (7 bases). V was cut by 9 bases and J by 0 bases, with 21 bases left in between. The CDR3 contains 17 residues. Germline CDR1 is MNHEY and CDR2 is SMNVEV (reference sequence). CDR3: CASSRGGAQSSYNEQFF. CDR3 bases: TGTGCCAGTTCGAGGGGGGGCGCACAAAGCTCCTACAATGAGCAGTTCTTC.

This clonotype was seen a handful of times. This chain links TRBV19 with TRBJ1-4, with D perhaps TRBD1 (6 bases). Per the germline V gene, CDR1 is LNHDA and CDR2 is SQIVND (reference sequence). The length of the CDR3 is 14 residues. With 3 bases removed from V and 8 bases from J, the gap between germline ends came to 13 bases. CDR3 protein: CASSIGTSPEKLFF. CDR3 in DNA: TGTGCCAGTAGTATTGGGACATCTCCAGAAAAACTGTTTTTT. Based on the CDR3 plus reference TRBV19 and TRBJ1-4, the full variable domain is DGGITQSPKYLFRKEGQNVTLSCEQNLNHDAMYWYRQDPGQGLRLIYYSQIVNDFQKGDIAEGYSVSREKKESFPLTVTSAQKNPTAFYLCASSIGTSPEKLFFGSGTQLSVL.

This clonotype came up a few times. The chain has TRBV12-3 or TRBV12-4 and TRBJ2-2; D ambiguous. The length of the CDR3 is 15 residues. Deletions cut 3 bases from V and 2 bases from J, with 10 bases between. As DNA, the CDR3 is TGTGCCAGCAGTTTCTATAGGAGAAACACCGGGGAGCTGTTTTTT. It codes for CASSFYRRNTGELFF.

This clonotype was observed a handful of times. This chain connects TRBV7-8 to TRBJ2-1; 8 bases are shared with TRBD1. Germline CDR1 SGHVS, CDR2 FQNEAQ. J lost 2 bases, V lost 1 base, and 4 bases had no gene match. The CDR3 length is 16 residues. The CDR3: CASSLEDRDPYNEQFF. In nucleotides, the CDR3 is TGTGCCAGCAGCTTAGAGGACAGGGACCCCTACAATGAGCAGTTCTTC.

J is TRBJ1-3 and V is TRBV4-1; TRBD1 matches at 8 bases. This CDR3 comprises 16 residues. CDR1 and CDR2 from the germline V gene are MGHRA and YSYEKL. The trim removed 3 bases at V and 3 bases at J, leaving 7 bases unmatched. In nucleotides, the CDR3 is TGCGCCAGCAGCCAGGACCAGGGGGCTTATGGAAACACCATATATTTT. Amino acids: CASSQDQGAYGNTIYF.

This CDR3 reads CASSFQAGTAKNIQYF. CDR3 DNA: TGTGCCAGCAGTTTTCAAGCGGGGACAGCCAAAAACATTCAGTACTTC. The J gene is TRBJ2-4, the V gene TRBV27, with 7 bases aligning to TRBD2. The CDR3 covers 16 residues. Unmatched junction bases numbered 5, after V lost 3 bases and J lost 0 bases. The germline V gene encodes CDR1 MNHEY and CDR2 SMNVEV (reference sequence).

The chain recombines TRBV12-3 or TRBV12-4 with TRBJ2-1, with 10 bases aligning to TRBD2. J was trimmed by 3 bases and V by 6 bases; bases with no gene match: 2. The CDR3 spans 14 residues. This CDR3 is CASRRTSGYNEQFF. CDR3 bases: TGTGCCAGCAGGCGGACTAGCGGCTACAATGAGCAGTTCTTC.

This clonotype showed up many times. This chain uses TRBV5-6 with TRBJ2-3; 7 bases line up with TRBD2. CDR1 is SGHDT and CDR2 is YYEEEE in the germline V gene. CDR3 length: 15 amino acids. J gave up 2 bases and V 2 bases, and 5 bases lay outside the gene matches. In nucleotides, the CDR3 is TGTGCCAGCAGCTTAAAGCGGGGATTCACAGATACGCAGTATTTT. Translated, it gives CASSLKRGFTDTQYF.

This clonotype was picked up a small number of times. The chain uses TRBV28 and TRBJ1-1; D is uncertain. Per the germline V gene, CDR1 is MDHEN and CDR2 is SYDVKM. With 3 bases removed from V and 3 bases from J, the gap between germline ends came to 17 bases. This CDR3 contains 16 residues. CDR3 sequence reads: CASSFYLVRRDTEAFF. The CDR3 region has the DNA TGTGCCAGCAGTTTTTATTTGGTGAGACGGGACACTGAAGCTTTCTTT.

V usage is TRBV18 and J usage is TRBJ2-6; possibly TRBD1 or TRBD2 for D (5 bases each). There are 16 residues in the CDR3. Trimming removed 4 bases from V and 3 bases from J, with 13 bases in between. Germline CDR1 reads KGHSH; CDR2 reads LQKENI. The CDR3 reads CASSLYGTFGANVLTF. The CDR3 bases are TGTGCCAGCTCACTTTATGGGACCTTTGGGGCCAACGTCCTGACTTTC.